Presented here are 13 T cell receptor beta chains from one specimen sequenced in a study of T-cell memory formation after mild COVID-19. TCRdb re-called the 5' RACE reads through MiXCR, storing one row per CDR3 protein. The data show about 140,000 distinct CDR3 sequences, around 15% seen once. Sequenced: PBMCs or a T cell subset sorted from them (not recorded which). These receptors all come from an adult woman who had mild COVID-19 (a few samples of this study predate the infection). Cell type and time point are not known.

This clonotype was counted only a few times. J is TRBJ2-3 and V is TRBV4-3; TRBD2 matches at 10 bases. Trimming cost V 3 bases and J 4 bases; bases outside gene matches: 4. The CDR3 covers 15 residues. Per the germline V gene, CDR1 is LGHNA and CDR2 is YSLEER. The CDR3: CASSQGTSAADTQYF. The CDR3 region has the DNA TGCGCCAGCAGCCAGGGGACTAGCGCTGCAGATACGCAGTATTTT.

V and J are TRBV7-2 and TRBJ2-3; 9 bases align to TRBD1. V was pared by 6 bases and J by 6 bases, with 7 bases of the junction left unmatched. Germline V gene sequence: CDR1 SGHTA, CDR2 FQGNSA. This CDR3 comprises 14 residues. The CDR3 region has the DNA TGTGCCAGCAGGGGACAGGGAGGCGGGGATACGCAGTATTTT. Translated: CASRGQGGGDTQYF.

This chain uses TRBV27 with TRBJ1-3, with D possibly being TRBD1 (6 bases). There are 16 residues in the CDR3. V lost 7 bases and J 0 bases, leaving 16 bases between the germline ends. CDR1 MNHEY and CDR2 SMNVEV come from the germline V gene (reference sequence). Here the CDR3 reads CASTRGTPSSGNTIYF. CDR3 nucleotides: TGTGCCAGCACCCGCGGGACACCAAGCTCTGGAAACACCATATATTTT.

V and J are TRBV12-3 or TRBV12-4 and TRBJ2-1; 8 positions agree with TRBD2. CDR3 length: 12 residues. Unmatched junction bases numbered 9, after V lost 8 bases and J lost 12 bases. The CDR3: CASRGGTSGQFF. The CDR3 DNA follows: TGTGCCAGCCGGGGGGGTACTAGTGGGCAGTTCTTC.

CDR3 sequence reads: CASSAHGTGYNEQFF. The CDR3 coding sequence is TGTGCCAGCAGCGCACACGGGACAGGCTACAATGAGCAGTTCTTC. The genes are TRBV7-9 and TRBJ2-1, with 8 bases identical to TRBD1. There are 15 residues in the CDR3. Germline assignment: CDR1 SEHNR and CDR2 FQNEAQ (reference sequence). V shed 5 bases and J 3 bases; nucleotides not matched to a gene: 6.

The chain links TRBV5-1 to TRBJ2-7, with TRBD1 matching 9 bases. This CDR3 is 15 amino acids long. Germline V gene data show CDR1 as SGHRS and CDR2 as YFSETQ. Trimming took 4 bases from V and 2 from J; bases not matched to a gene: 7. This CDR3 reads CASSTPGQGTYEQYF. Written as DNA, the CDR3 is TGCGCCAGCAGCACACCGGGACAGGGAACCTACGAGCAGTACTTC.

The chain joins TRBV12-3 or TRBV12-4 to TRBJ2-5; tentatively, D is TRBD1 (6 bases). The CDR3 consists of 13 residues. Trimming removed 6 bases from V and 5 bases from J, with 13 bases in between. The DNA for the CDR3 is TGTGCCAGCAGGCCAGGGACATGGGAGACCCAGTACTTC. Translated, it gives CASRPGTWETQYF.

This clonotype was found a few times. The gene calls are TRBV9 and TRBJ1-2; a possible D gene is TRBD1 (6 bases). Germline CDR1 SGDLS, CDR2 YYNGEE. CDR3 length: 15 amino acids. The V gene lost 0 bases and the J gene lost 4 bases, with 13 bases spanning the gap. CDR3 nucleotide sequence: TGTGCCAGCAGCGTAGCTACCGGGGGCAGCTATGGCTACACCTTC. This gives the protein CASSVATGGSYGYTF.

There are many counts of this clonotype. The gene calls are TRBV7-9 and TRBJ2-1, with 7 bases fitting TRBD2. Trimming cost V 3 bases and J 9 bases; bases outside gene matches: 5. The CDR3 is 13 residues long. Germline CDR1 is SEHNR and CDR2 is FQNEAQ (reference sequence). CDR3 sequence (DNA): TGTGCCAGCAGCTTCAGGACTAGGGTTGAGCAGTTCTTC. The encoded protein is CASSFRTRVEQFF.

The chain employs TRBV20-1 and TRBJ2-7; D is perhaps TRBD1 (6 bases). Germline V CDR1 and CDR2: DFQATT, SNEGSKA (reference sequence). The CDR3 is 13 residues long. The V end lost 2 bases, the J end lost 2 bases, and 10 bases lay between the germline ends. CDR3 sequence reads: CSARPWDTYEQYF. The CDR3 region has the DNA TGCAGTGCTAGACCCTGGGACACCTACGAGCAGTACTTC.

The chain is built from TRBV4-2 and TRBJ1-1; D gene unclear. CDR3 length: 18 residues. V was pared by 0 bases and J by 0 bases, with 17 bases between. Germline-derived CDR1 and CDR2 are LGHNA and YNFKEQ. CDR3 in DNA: TGTGCCAGCAGCCAAGAAAGTGTGGCGGACTACATGAACACTGAAGCTTTCTTT. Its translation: CASSQESVADYMNTEAFF.

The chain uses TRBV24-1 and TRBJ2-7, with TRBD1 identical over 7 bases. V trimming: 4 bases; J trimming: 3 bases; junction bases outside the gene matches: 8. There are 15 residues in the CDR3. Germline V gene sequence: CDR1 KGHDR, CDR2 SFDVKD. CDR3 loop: CATSDRDSTFYEQYF. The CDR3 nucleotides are TGTGCCACCAGTGACCGGGACAGCACCTTCTACGAGCAGTACTTC.

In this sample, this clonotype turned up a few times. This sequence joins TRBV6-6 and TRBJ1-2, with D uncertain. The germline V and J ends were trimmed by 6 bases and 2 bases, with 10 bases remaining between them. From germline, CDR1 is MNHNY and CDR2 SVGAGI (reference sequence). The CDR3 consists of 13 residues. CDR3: CASSPQNNYGYTF. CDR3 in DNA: TGTGCCAGCAGCCCACAGAACAACTATGGCTACACCTTC.